This T cell receptor (beta chain) was recovered during a study of T cell repertoires in cytomegalovirus infection (dated by TCRdb to between 2018 and 2020). As for the study more broadly: Peptide stimulations targeted recently identified HLA-C-restricted CMV epitopes, whose presentation resists viral immunomodulation, together with well-studied HLA-B-restricted epitopes. Donor HLA type was relevant to the analysis, as public TCR beta signatures indicated carriage of CMV infection together with the matching HLA type. General conclusions and limits of the study: Cumulative frequency of public TCR beta family members discriminated carriers of CMV infection plus the relevant HLA type in this cohort and an independent 352-donor cohort. The ex vivo response was dominated by HLA-C-restricted CMV-specific TCR beta clonotypes, which also provided the single most frequent clonotype in two of eight donors.

Taken with the paper, the label for treatment or condition translates to: in vitro stimulation with specific CMV peptide epitopes to enrich CMV-specific T cells. CDR1 and CDR2, looked up from the germline V gene, are SGHRS and YFSETQ. Inclusive of the bounding cysteine and phenylalanine, the CDR3 is 18 residues long. Only the CDR3 portion is preserved as DNA: 54 bases, with reading frame beginning at the first base. Trimming at the junction amounts to 6 bases on V and 7 bases on J, and the germline ends lie 32 bases apart. TCRdb records Illumina HiSeq 1500 as the sequencer. TCRdb itself trimmed the public reads at Q25 with fastp, ran MiXCR and retained productive beta chains. Here each entry gathers all rows of one CDR3 protein and keeps the most common genes and DNA. Present in this sample are hundreds of thousands of distinct CDR3 sequences, 29% of which were seen just once. Of the sample, about 19% is held by the ten largest clones.

In this sample, this clonotype turned up once. The antigen it recognizes is unknown. No base quality values were provided; no much bigger clone lies one nucleotide off. A solitary read yields weak support. The clonotype comes from a human donor in good health (CMV status not recorded). Some clones in this sample may be carry-over from other donors' samples. Recombination connected TRBV5-1 to TRBJ2-7; the D gene is perhaps TRBD1, from 7 matching bases. The sample here was cultured PBMCs, taken from culture after CMV antigen stimulation. The DNA reads as follows: TGCGCCAGCACCCTAGGTCCCACCTCGACAGGGCCCCGGGGGGAGCAGTACTTC. Its translation is CASTLGPTSTGPRGEQYF.